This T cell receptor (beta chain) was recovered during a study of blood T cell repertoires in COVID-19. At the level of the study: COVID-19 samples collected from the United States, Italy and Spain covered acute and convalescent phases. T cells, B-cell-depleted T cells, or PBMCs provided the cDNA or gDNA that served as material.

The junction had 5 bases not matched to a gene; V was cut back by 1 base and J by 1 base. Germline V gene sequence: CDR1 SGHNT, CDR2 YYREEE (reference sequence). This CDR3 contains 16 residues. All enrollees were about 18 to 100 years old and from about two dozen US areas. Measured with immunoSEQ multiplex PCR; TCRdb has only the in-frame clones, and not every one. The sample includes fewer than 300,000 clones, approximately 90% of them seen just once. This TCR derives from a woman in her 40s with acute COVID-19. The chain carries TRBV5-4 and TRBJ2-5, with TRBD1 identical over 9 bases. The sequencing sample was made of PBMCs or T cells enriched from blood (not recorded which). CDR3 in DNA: TGTGCCAGCAGCTTGCGGACAGGGGCAGTCCAAGAGACCCAGTACTTC. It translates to CASSLRTGAVQETQYF.